These T cell receptor beta chains were read from a single sample in a study of T cells in localized non-small cell lung cancer. Clones were sequenced by immunoSEQ multiplex PCR, and TCRdb holds only the in-frame ones, with some missing. Among about 46,000 clones listed, approximately 80% were seen once. This material consisted of peripheral blood mononuclear cells, taken before any cancer treatment. All receptors derive from a man aged 40 to 70 with stage III lung adenocarcinoma. The CDR3 runs from the conserved cysteine through the conserved F or W. D genes are given only for firm matches. Clone sizes are given selectively: once, few, many, or a class where the clone is expanded.

V	D	length	J	size	DNA	CDR3
TRBV6-4	TRBD1	13	TRBJ2-2	-	TGTGCCAGCGGCACAGGGGTAGCCGGGGAGCTGTTTTTT	CASGTGVAGELFF
TRBV10-2	TRBD1	17	TRBJ1-5	-	TGCGCCAGCAGTGAAATCCCCGGACAGGGGCTGGTTCAGCCCCAGCATTTT	CASSEIPGQGLVQPQHF
TRBV5-6	TRBD1	16	TRBJ2-2	-	TGTGCCAGCAGCAATTCCCGGCAGGGGGCAATCGGGGAGCTGCTTTTT	CASSNSRQGAIGELLF
TRBV9	-	14	TRBJ1-6	-	TGTGCCAGCAGCGTTGGACAGACTCATTCACCCCTCCACTTT	CASSVGQTHSPLHF
TRBV9	-	15	TRBJ2-1	-	TGTGCCAGCAGCGTAGAGGGGGTGACCTACAATGAGCAGTTCTTC	CASSVEGVTYNEQFF
TRBV5-1	-	14	TRBJ2-7	-	TGCGCCAGCAGCTTGGAGGGGACCGGCTACGAGCAGTACTTC	CASSLEGTGYEQYF
TRBV11-2	-	14	TRBJ2-2	-	TGTGCCAGCAGCTGGGGGACGGGCACCGGGGAGCTGTTTTTT	CASSWGTGTGELFF
TRBV29-1	-	14	TRBJ1-2	-	TGCAGCGTTGAAACGGTGGAAAATCTCTATGGCTACACCTTC	CSVETVENLYGYTF
TRBV6-5	-	13	TRBJ2-2	-	TGTGCCAGCAGTGTTTTAGACCCCGGGGAGCTGTTTTTT	CASSVLDPGELFF
TRBV5-6	TRBD2	16	TRBJ2-3	-	TGTGCCAGCAGCTTGTTAGCGGGGGGGCCTGCAGATACGCAGTATTTT	CASSLLAGGPADTQYF
TRBV6-5	TRBD1	15	TRBJ2-7	-	TGTGCCAGCAGCCTGACCGGGACAGGGGGGGACGAGCAGTACTTC	CASSLTGTGGDEQYF
TRBV6-5	TRBD2	14	TRBJ2-1	-	TGTGCCAGCAGTTTCGCGGGAGCCAGAAATGAGCAGTTCTTC	CASSFAGARNEQFF
TRBV7-8	-	13	TRBJ2-7	-	TGTGCCAGCAGCTCACCTAACCTCTACGAGCAGTACTTC	CASSSPNLYEQYF
TRBV5-1	-	12	TRBJ1-1	few	TGCGCCAGCAGGGACCCGAACACTGAAGCTTTCTTT	CASRDPNTEAFF
TRBV4-2	TRBD1	15	TRBJ2-7	-	TGTGCCAGCAGCCAAGAGGGACAGACGTTGTACGAGCAGTACTTC	CASSQEGQTLYEQYF
TRBV27	-	13	TRBJ1-5	-	TGTGCCAGCAGTTTATCGGACGGTCAGCCCCAGCATTTT	CASSLSDGQPQHF
TRBV4-1	TRBD2	17	TRBJ2-7	-	TGCGCCAGCAGCCAAAAGAGGACTAGCGGGGGATCCTACGAGCAGTACTTC	CASSQKRTSGGSYEQYF
TRBV6-5	TRBD1	14	TRBJ2-5	-	TGTGCCAGCAGTCTGGACAGGGCTGTAGAGACCCAGTACTTC	CASSLDRAVETQYF
TRBV11-1	-	16	TRBJ2-5	-	TGTGCCAGCAGCGATTTAGCTAGCGCGCTAAAAGAGACCCAGTACTTC	CASSDLASALKETQYF